The rows below give T cell receptor beta chains drawn from one sample of a study of CD8+ T cells in alopecia areata. The table came from immunoSEQ multiplex PCR; TCRdb's copy has only in-frame clones and leaves some out. The data hold around 160,000 clones, with about 60% observed a single time. This sample comprised CD4+ T cells sorted from blood, obtained at week 24, from a patient treated with tofacitinib. The receptors originated from a human donor with alopecia areata. Both conserved end residues are part of each CDR3. D genes are given only for firm matches. The listing skips clone size in some rows; elsewhere it reads once, few, many or a size class.

TRBV30	TRBJ2-7	.	.	TGTGCCTGGAGTGTAGGTGATGGACAGCGAGCCTACGAGCAGTACTTC	CAWSVGDGQRAYEQYF
TRBV27	TRBJ1-2	few	.	TGTGCCAGCAGTTCCCCCCAGGACTATGGCTACACCTTC	CASSSPQDYGYTF
TRBV4-1	TRBJ1-5	few	.	TGCGCCAGCAGCCAATCAGGGGCTGCGGGTAGCAATCAGCCCCAGCATTTT	CASSQSGAAGSNQPQHF
TRBV29-1	TRBJ1-1	few	.	TGCAGTTCCCGCCGGGTTATCGACACTGAAGCTTTCTTT	CSSRRVIDTEAFF
TRBV30	TRBJ1-5	.	.	TGTGCCTGGAGTCTTAGGACCAATCAGCCCCAGCATTTT	CAWSLRTNQPQHF
TRBV7-2	TRBJ1-2	.	TRBD1	TGTGCCAGCAGCTTAGAACCACAGGGGGCAAAACGAAACTATGGCTACACCTTC	CASSLEPQGAKRNYGYTF
TRBV29-1	TRBJ2-1	.	.	TGCAGCGCTGGTTTCGAGACAGGATACAATGAGCAGTTCTTC	CSAGFETGYNEQFF
TRBV7-7	TRBJ2-3	.	TRBD2	TGTGCCAGCTCGGCTAGCGGGGTTTCAGATACGCAGTATTTT	CASSASGVSDTQYF
TRBV5-6	TRBJ1-2	.	.	TGTGCCAGCAGCTCCCAGAGGCGGGGTTTCACCTTC	CASSSQRRGFTF
TRBV29-1	TRBJ2-7	.	TRBD1	TGCAGCGTTGAACGCTCCGGGACAGGGGGCGACGAGCAGTACTTC	CSVERSGTGGDEQYF
TRBV27	TRBJ1-2	once	.	TGTGCCAGCCCCGGCCAGGGCGATGGCTACACCTTC	CASPGQGDGYTF
TRBV29-1	TRBJ2-6	.	TRBD1	TGCAGCGTTGCCCGGGACAGGGGGTTTGGGGCCAACGTCCTGACTTTC	CSVARDRGFGANVLTF
TRBV2	TRBJ1-5	.	TRBD1	TGTGCCAGCAGTGGGACAGGGAGTCAGCCCCAGCATTTT	CASSGTGSQPQHF
TRBV30	TRBJ2-7	few	TRBD1	TGTGCCTGCCTGACAGGGAACGCCTACGAGCAGTACTTC	CACLTGNAYEQYF
TRBV2	TRBJ2-1	.	TRBD2	TGTGCCAGCAGAGTTAGCGGGGGGGCCTACAATGAGCAGTTCTTC	CASRVSGGAYNEQFF
TRBV2	TRBJ2-6	.	TRBD1	TGTGCCAGCAGACCCGGGACAGTTTACTCTGGGGCCAACGTCCTGACTTTC	CASRPGTVYSGANVLTF
TRBV27	TRBJ1-3	once	TRBD1	TGTGCCAGCAGTGCGACAGGGGGAAACACCATATATTTT	CASSATGGNTIYF
TRBV29-1	TRBJ2-2	.	.	TGCAGCGCCGACGGGGGCAACACCGGGGAGCTGTTTTTT	CSADGGNTGELFF
TRBV7-9	TRBJ1-6	many	TRBD1	TGTGCCAGCAGCCCAAGGACAGGGGGCGTAGATAATTCACCCCTCCACTTT	CASSPRTGGVDNSPLHF
TRBV6-1	TRBJ2-3	.	.	TGTGCCAGCATGAACGCCGGACGCACAGATACGCAGTATTTT	CASMNAGRTDTQYF
TRBV6-5	TRBJ2-1	.	TRBD2	TGTGCCAGCAGCCGAACTAGCGGGTTATACAATGAGCAGTTCTTC	CASSRTSGLYNEQFF
TRBV4-1	TRBJ2-2	.	.	TGCGCCAGCAGCCCTACAGGGAAGAACACCGGGGAGCTGTTTTTT	CASSPTGKNTGELFF
TRBV29-1	TRBJ2-7	.	TRBD1	TGCAGCGCGAAGAGGGACAGGGGTTACGAGCAGTACTTC	CSAKRDRGYEQYF
TRBV9	TRBJ1-6	few	TRBD1	TGTGCCAGCAGCCGGGGACAGGGGAGCGTAGCCCTCCACTTT	CASSRGQGSVALHF
TRBV29-1	TRBJ1-1	.	.	TGCAGCGTTGACCAGGGATGGGCTGAAGCTTTCTTT	CSVDQGWAEAFF
TRBV7-9	TRBJ2-3	.	.	TGTGCCAGCAGCTTGGACAGATTCACAGATACGCAGTATTTT	CASSLDRFTDTQYF
TRBV2	TRBJ1-2	.	TRBD1	TGTGCCAGAGCGGCCTCGAAGACAGGGTATGGCTACACCTTC	CARAASKTGYGYTF
TRBV9	TRBJ2-1	.	TRBD1	TGTGCCAGCAGCGTAGGTCCAGGGGGTGTGTTCTTC	CASSVGPGGVFF
TRBV29-1	TRBJ2-3	.	.	TGCAGCGTTGAAGTTGGCCAGTATACGCAGTATTTT	CSVEVGQYTQYF
TRBV29-1	TRBJ1-4	.	TRBD1	TGCAGCGTCGCAAAGGGACAGTTTAATGAAAAACTGTTTTTT	CSVAKGQFNEKLFF
TRBV7-9	TRBJ2-7	few	TRBD1	TGTGCCAGCAGCACGACAGGGGGCTCCTACGAGCAGTACTTC	CASSTTGGSYEQYF
TRBV11-2	TRBJ2-3	few	.	TGTGCCAGCAGCTTAGGCTCCCGCGGCAGCACAGATACGCAGTATTTT	CASSLGSRGSTDTQYF
TRBV14	TRBJ2-1	.	TRBD1	TGTGCCAGCAGCCAAGTTTTCCCGCAGGGGGCATCCTACAATGAGCAGTTCTTC	CASSQVFPQGASYNEQFF
TRBV5-1	TRBJ2-1	.	TRBD1	TGCGCCAGCAGCCTAGGGACAGGGGGTTCCCAGAGCTCCTACAATGAGCAGTTCTTC	CASSLGTGGSQSSYNEQFF
TRBV15	TRBJ2-1	.	.	TGTGCCACCAGCACCGGGGACCCTACGGGGCAGTTCTTC	CATSTGDPTGQFF
TRBV7-2	TRBJ1-1	.	.	TGTGCCAGCAGCGATGGGATTCCGAACACTGAAGCTTTCTTT	CASSDGIPNTEAFF
TRBV29-1	TRBJ2-5	.	.	TGCAGCGTAAGATCAGAGACCCAGTACTTC	CSVRSETQYF
TRBV4-1	TRBJ2-3	few	.	TGCGCCAGCAGCCAAGAGTTCACGTTGGGGCAGTATTTT	CASSQEFTLGQYF
TRBV4-2	TRBJ2-5	.	TRBD2	TGTGCCAGCAGCCGGAGTCTGGGGGGGATTGAGACCCAGTACTTC	CASSRSLGGIETQYF
TRBV11-3	TRBJ2-6	.	TRBD2	TGTGCCAGCAGCTCCCCGGTAGCGGGCGGGGCCAACGTCCTGACTTTC	CASSSPVAGGANVLTF
TRBV2	TRBJ2-7	.	.	TGTGCCAGCAGTGATGGGTTTGGGGCCTACGAGCAGTACTTC	CASSDGFGAYEQYF
TRBV4-1	TRBJ2-7	.	TRBD2	TGCGCCAGCAGCCAAGGGGAGGGATGGGCGACTGACTCCTACGAGCAGTACTTC	CASSQGEGWATDSYEQYF
TRBV29-1	TRBJ2-5	.	TRBD2	TGCAGCGTTGAAGAGGGACTAGCGGGGGGGGCACTCGTGTGGGAGACCCAGTACTTC	CSVEEGLAGGALVWETQYF
TRBV5-1	TRBJ1-2	.	.	TGCGCCAGCAGCTTGGATCTTGCAGGAACCTCCTATGGCTACACCTTC	CASSLDLAGTSYGYTF
TRBV5-1	TRBJ2-7	.	.	TGCGCCAGCAGCTTGGTGGGCAGTAACTACGAGCAGTACTTC	CASSLVGSNYEQYF
TRBV25-1	TRBJ2-7	few	TRBD2	TGTGCCACCGAGAGGGAGGGGAACGAGCAGTACTTC	CATEREGNEQYF
TRBV5-6	TRBJ2-5	.	.	TGTGCCAGCAGCTTGCCCGGACAACAAGAGACCCAGTACTTC	CASSLPGQQETQYF